This T cell receptor (beta chain) was sequenced in a study of cytomegalovirus exposure and HLA in healthy donors. The overall study: Earlier work reported 100 million or so unique TCR beta sequences from 180 million or so T cells. Study-wide findings and caveats: Many donors carried some public TCRs, although rarity characterized most TCR sequences. Serostatus for CMV was the only available immune exposure information.

Comment on this clone: Its target is not known.

Researchers ran the PCR with 60 Vbeta and 13 Jbeta primers. Only in-frame clones appear in the TCRdb table, and some are missing; sequencing was by immunoSEQ multiplex PCR. The table shows about 160,000 clones, with roughly 87% occurring only once. The V end lost 4 bases, the J end lost 9 bases, and 22 bases lay between the germline ends. CDR1 is SGHTA and CDR2 is FQGNSA in the germline V gene. CDR3 size: 17 residues. The specimen was PBMCs. The chain joins TRBV7-2 to TRBJ1-6; no definite D call. The TCR comes from a woman in her 30s in good health and CMV-seronegative. The DNA of the CDR3 is TGTGCCAGCAGCTCCCCAGAGGTTAGTCGAGCGGCTTCACCCCTCCACTTT. Translated, it gives CASSSPEVSRAASPLHF. The full variable domain, rest sourced from reference TRBV7-2 and TRBJ1-6, is GAGVSQSPSNKVTEKGKDVELRCDPISGHTALYWYRQSLGQGLEFLIYFQGNSAPDKSGLPSDRFSAERTGGSVSTLTIQRTQQEDSAVYLCASSSPEVSRAASPLHFGNGTRLTVT.